This is a list of T cell receptor beta chains from one sample in a study of cytotoxic CD8 clonotypes in ibrutinib-treated CLL. Sequencing used immunoSEQ multiplex PCR; TCRdb keeps in-frame clones, though not all of them. The sample lists 250,000 or so clones; 70% were seen once. The material was PBMCs, obtained after 24 months of ibrutinib treatment. The source is a human donor with chronic lymphocytic leukemia. Each CDR3 is given with its conserved first and last residue. A D gene is named only where the DNA matches it firmly. Clone size is not always given. Where it is, it says once, few, many or a class for expanded clones.

>TRBV20-1|few|TRBJ2-5|.
CSAKLQETQYF
>TRBV7-3|.|.|.
CASSLKGRGPSYEQYF
>TRBV9|few|TRBJ2-5|.
CASSGDVAEETQYF
>TRBV29-1|.|TRBJ2-1|.
CSAPWVESYNEQFF
>TRBV6-6|.|TRBJ2-3|TRBD1
CASDRGYLGDTQYF
>TRBV4-2|.|TRBJ2-7|.
CASSPGHSLSYEQYF
>TRBV7-9|.|TRBJ2-7|TRBD1
CASSLQFGTGTSYEQYF
>TRBV28|.|TRBJ1-4|TRBD1
CASSLTRHRQGARKLFF
>TRBV28|.|TRBJ1-2|TRBD1
CASSGQGGYGYTF
>TRBV2|.|TRBJ2-1|.
CASRERGTNEQFF
>TRBV7-9|.|TRBJ2-7|.
CASSSRDARTYEQYF
>TRBV5-1|.|TRBJ2-3|TRBD2
CASSLVAGGPNTQYF
>TRBV6-6|.|TRBJ2-7|.
CATNPPGSSYEQYF
>TRBV5-1|.|TRBJ1-2|.
CASSLEVTVYGYTF
>TRBV11-2|.|TRBJ1-2|.
CASSLAGPRGYGYTF
>TRBV28|.|TRBJ1-1|.
CASSFRGDVDTEAFF
>TRBV10-1|.|TRBJ2-3|.
CATAASGTDTQYF